A single sample is the source of the 11 T cell receptor beta chains below, sequenced in a study of T cells in Graves' hyperthyroidism and ophthalmopathy. TCR beta CDR3 sequences were amplified from RNA transcripts. HTBI primers drove first-round RT-PCR of the TCR CDR3. TCRdb processed the multiplex PCR reads anew with MiXCR; each CDR3 protein has one entry. This repertoire shows around 700,000 distinct CDR3 sequences, about 19% found once; its top ten account for 16%. The sequenced sample consisted of blood. The receptors were sampled from a woman in her 50s with Graves' hyperthyroidism that later progressed to Graves' ophthalmopathy.

The CDR3, as DNA: TGCAGTGCTAGTGGGGGGGGCGGTTCCAAACTTAATGAAAAACTGTTTTTT. Translating it yields CSASGGGGSKLNEKLFF. The chain carries TRBV20-1 and TRBJ1-4, with D possibly TRBD1 on 6 matching bases. Trimming cost V 3 bases and J 4 bases, with 21 bases left between them. The germline V gene encodes CDR1 DFQATT and CDR2 SNEGSKA (reference sequence). The CDR3 totals 17 residues.

This clonotype was seen a few times. J is TRBJ1-2 and V is TRBV6-5, with D possibly being TRBD1 (5 bases). The CDR3 has 15 residues. Germline loops: CDR1 MNHEY, CDR2 SVGAGI. V was shortened by 0 bases and J by 3 bases, with 11 bases between the two germline ends. Here the CDR3 DNA reads TGTGCCAGCAGTTACTCGACCCCAGGGCACTATGGCTACACCTTC. It translates to CASSYSTPGHYGYTF.

The chain couples TRBV28 to TRBJ2-7; D is ambiguous. Trimming left V 7 bases short and J 2 bases short, with 6 bases between. CDR1 and CDR2 from the germline V gene are MDHEN and SYDVKM. This CDR3 contains 11 residues. CDR3 protein: CASTGPYEQYF. CDR3 in DNA: TGTGCCAGCACAGGCCCCTACGAGCAGTACTTC.

This clonotype showed up many times. The rearrangement uses TRBV12-3 or TRBV12-4 and TRBJ2-7; 8 bases fit TRBD2. The CDR3 spans 15 residues. V lost 2 bases and J lost 0; bases outside the gene matches: 3. The CDR3 region is CASSLIAGSSYEQYF. The CDR3 DNA reads as TGTGCCAGCAGTTTAATAGCGGGGAGCTCCTACGAGCAGTACTTC.

This clonotype was counted between two and nine times. This sequence joins TRBV7-2 and TRBJ1-2, with no clear D. Germline assignment: CDR1 SGHTA and CDR2 FQGNSA. The CDR3 is 14 residues long. Trimming removed 1 base at V and 3 bases at J, with 9 bases between. This chain's CDR3 is CASSLGARHYGYTF. The CDR3 DNA sequence: TGTGCCAGCAGCTTAGGAGCCCGACACTATGGCTACACCTTC.

In this sample, this clonotype turned up many times. J is TRBJ2-7 and V is TRBV3-1, with 7 positions matching TRBD1. The trim removed 3 bases at V and 3 bases at J, leaving 11 bases unmatched. The CDR3 spans 16 residues. The germline CDR1 and CDR2 sequences are LGHDT and YNNKEL (reference sequence). The CDR3 loop reads CASSQDIGQASYEQYF. In nucleotides, the CDR3 is TGTGCCAGCAGCCAGGATATCGGACAGGCAAGCTACGAGCAGTACTTC.

This clonotype was counted at least ten times. The V gene is TRBV11-2, the J gene TRBJ2-3; 7 nucleotides match TRBD1. Germline trimming cut 3 bases from V and 1 base from J; bases unmatched to any gene: 1. Per germline, CDR1 SGHAT and CDR2 FQNNGV. This CDR3 has 14 residues. This chain's CDR3 is CASSFTGGTDTQYF. The CDR3 nucleotides are TGTGCCAGCAGCTTCACAGGGGGCACAGATACGCAGTATTTT.

In its sample, this clonotype was seen many times. The CDR3 sequence is CSAWGQGDYGYTF. CDR3 coding DNA: TGCAGTGCTTGGGGACAGGGGGACTATGGCTACACCTTC. This chain uses TRBV20-1 with TRBJ1-2; 11 bases agree with TRBD1. CDR3 length: 13 residues. Germline V lookup: CDR1 DFQATT, CDR2 SNEGSKA (reference sequence). V lost 5 bases and J lost 3; bases outside the gene matches: 2.

This clonotype has just a few counts. V and J are TRBV6-2 or TRBV6-3 and TRBJ2-3; D possibly uses TRBD1 or TRBD2 (5 bases each). The V end was cut by 8 bases, the J end by 8 bases, with 14 bases between. The CDR3 is 12 residues long. The germline gives CDR1 MNHEY, CDR2 SVGEGT. For the CDR3, the DNA is TGTGCCAGCTCGTGGGGGAGTGGTACGCAGTATTTT. Amino acid sequence: CASSWGSGTQYF.

V gene TRBV5-1 combines with J gene TRBJ2-5; D is uncertain. Germline V gene lookup returns CDR1 SGHRS and CDR2 YFSETQ. V shed 2 bases and J shed 3 bases, with 8 bases lying between them. The CDR3 sequence is 13 residues long. CDR3 protein: CASSFKAEETQYF. The CDR3 nucleotides read TGCGCCAGCAGCTTCAAGGCGGAAGAGACCCAGTACTTC.

The V call is TRBV9, the J call TRBJ2-1; D is ambiguous. The CDR3 sequence is 14 residues long. Germline V gene lookup returns CDR1 SGDLS and CDR2 YYNGEE. Trimming stripped 3 bases from V and 0 bases from J, with 7 bases between. The CDR3 region has the DNA TGTGCCAGCAGCGCCCCAAGCTCCTACAATGAGCAGTTCTTC. This codes for CASSAPSSYNEQFF.